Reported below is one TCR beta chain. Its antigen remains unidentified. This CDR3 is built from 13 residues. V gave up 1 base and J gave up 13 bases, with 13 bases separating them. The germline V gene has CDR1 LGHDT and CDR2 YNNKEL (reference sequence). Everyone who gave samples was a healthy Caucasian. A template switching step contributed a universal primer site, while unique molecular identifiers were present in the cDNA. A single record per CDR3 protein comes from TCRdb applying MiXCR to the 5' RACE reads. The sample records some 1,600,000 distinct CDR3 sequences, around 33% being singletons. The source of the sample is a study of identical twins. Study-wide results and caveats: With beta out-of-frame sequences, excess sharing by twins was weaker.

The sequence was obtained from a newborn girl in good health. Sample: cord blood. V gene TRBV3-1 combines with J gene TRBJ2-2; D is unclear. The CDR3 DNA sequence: TGTGCCAGCAGCCAAGCGGACCCCTCCCTGCTGTTTTTT. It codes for CASSQADPSLLFF.